A selection of T cell receptor beta chains follows, all from one sample in a study of beta chain features in type 1 diabetes. The assay was immunoSEQ multiplex PCR, and TCRdb's table has in-frame clones only and misses some. This sample yields fewer than 150,000 clones, of which 6.9% are seen a single time; 1.3% to 1.5% belongs to the top ten. Sequencing was done on a sample of central memory CD4+ T cells from blood. These receptors originate from a woman aged 25 to 39 in good health. Both conserved end residues are part of each CDR3. The D gene is left open where the match is weak. A row's size may be missing; if present it is once, few, many or a size class.

clone size: NA
D gene: TRBD2
V gene: TRBV4-2
J gene: TRBJ2-2
CDR3 DNA: TGTGCCAGCAGCCGCCTTGGGAGCGGGAGGGCCGGGGAGCTGTTTTTT
CDR3 protein: CASSRLGSGRAGELFF

clone size: NA
D gene: NA
V gene: TRBV7-2
J gene: TRBJ2-5
CDR3 DNA: TGTGCCAGCAGCTTACAGGGGAGTTACCAAGAGACCCAGTACTTC
CDR3 protein: CASSLQGSYQETQYF

clone size: NA
D gene: NA
V gene: TRBV4-2
J gene: TRBJ1-4
CDR3 DNA: TGTGCCAGCAGCCAAGCCGGCCTAGCAACTAATGAAAAACTGTTTTTT
CDR3 protein: CASSQAGLATNEKLFF

clone size: NA
D gene: NA
V gene: TRBV6-5
J gene: TRBJ2-7
CDR3 DNA: TGTGCCAGCAGTGGAAACGACAGGTTAAAGTACGAGCAGTACTTC
CDR3 protein: CASSGNDRLKYEQYF

clone size: few
D gene: NA
V gene: TRBV4-2
J gene: TRBJ1-1
CDR3 DNA: TGTGCCAGCAGCCAAGAGGGGAGGATGTGGCGTGAAGCTTTCTTT
CDR3 protein: CASSQEGRMWREAFF

clone size: NA
D gene: TRBD1
V gene: TRBV7-8
J gene: TRBJ1-4
CDR3 DNA: TGTGCCAGCAGCTTTAGACAGGGGACCGATGAAAAACTGTTTTTT
CDR3 protein: CASSFRQGTDEKLFF

clone size: NA
D gene: TRBD1
V gene: TRBV2
J gene: TRBJ1-5
CDR3 DNA: TGTGCCAGCAACGCGGGACAGGGCACTCAGCCCCAGCATTTT
CDR3 protein: CASNAGQGTQPQHF

clone size: NA
D gene: NA
V gene: TRBV30
J gene: TRBJ1-4
CDR3 DNA: TGTGCCTGGAGTGATCAGGGTTTACCTAATGAAAAACTGTTTTTT
CDR3 protein: CAWSDQGLPNEKLFF

clone size: NA
D gene: TRBD2
V gene: TRBV11-2
J gene: TRBJ2-7
CDR3 DNA: TGCGCCAGCAGCTCGGGACTGAGCGGGAGGGGTTTAACCTACGAGCAGTACTTC
CDR3 protein: CASSSGLSGRGLTYEQYF

clone size: few
D gene: NA
V gene: TRBV28
J gene: TRBJ1-2
CDR3 DNA: TGTGCCAGCAGCCCACAGGAAAACTATGGCTACACCTTC
CDR3 protein: CASSPQENYGYTF

clone size: NA
D gene: NA
V gene: TRBV9
J gene: TRBJ2-7
CDR3 DNA: TGTGCCAGCAGCGTAAGTGGGTTTATGGGGCCGGACGAGCAGTACTTC
CDR3 protein: CASSVSGFMGPDEQYF

clone size: NA
D gene: TRBD2
V gene: TRBV2
J gene: TRBJ2-7
CDR3 DNA: TGTGCCAGCAGTGAATGGAGGGAGGGGTCCTACGAGCAGTACTTC
CDR3 protein: CASSEWREGSYEQYF

clone size: few
D gene: NA
V gene: TRBV19
J gene: TRBJ1-5
CDR3 DNA: TGTGCCAGTAGGCAGGGGTATAGCAATCAGCCCCAGCATTTT
CDR3 protein: CASRQGYSNQPQHF

clone size: NA
D gene: NA
V gene: TRBV7-3
J gene: TRBJ1-5
CDR3 DNA: TGTGCCAGCAGCTTGAATGCGGGTTTCGGTCAGCCCCAGCATTTT
CDR3 protein: CASSLNAGFGQPQHF

clone size: NA
D gene: NA
V gene: TRBV18
J gene: TRBJ1-4
CDR3 DNA: TGTGCCAGCTCACACCCCGGACAGCATAATGAAAAACTGTTTTTT
CDR3 protein: CASSHPGQHNEKLFF

clone size: NA
D gene: TRBD2
V gene: TRBV29-1
J gene: TRBJ2-3
CDR3 DNA: TGCAGCGGGGTGACTAGCGATCATCACACAGATACGCAGTATTTT
CDR3 protein: CSGVTSDHHTDTQYF

clone size: NA
D gene: NA
V gene: TRBV7-2
J gene: TRBJ2-5
CDR3 DNA: TGTGCCAGCAGCTTAGACTATCGAGGCGGAAAAGAGACCCAGTACTTC
CDR3 protein: CASSLDYRGGKETQYF

clone size: NA
D gene: NA
V gene: TRBV7-3
J gene: TRBJ1-1
CDR3 DNA: TGTGCCAGCAGCTTAATTGGGGCGGGGACTGAAGCTTTCTTT
CDR3 protein: CASSLIGAGTEAFF

clone size: many
D gene: TRBD1
V gene: TRBV30
J gene: TRBJ2-7
CDR3 DNA: TGTGCCTGGTCGACCGGGACAGGGGGCTACGAGCAGTACTTC
CDR3 protein: CAWSTGTGGYEQYF

clone size: few
D gene: TRBD2
V gene: TRBV6-5
J gene: TRBJ2-1
CDR3 DNA: TGTGCCAGCAGGACTAGCGGAGTCAATGAGCAGTTCTTC
CDR3 protein: CASRTSGVNEQFF

clone size: NA
D gene: NA
V gene: TRBV6-4
J gene: TRBJ2-1
CDR3 DNA: TGTGCCAGCAGTGACTCGAACGTTGCGGGTGCTGAGCAGTTCTTC
CDR3 protein: CASSDSNVAGAEQFF

clone size: NA
D gene: NA
V gene: TRBV9
J gene: TRBJ2-3
CDR3 DNA: TGTGCCAGCAGCGTAGCTGAGGGGGTTACAGATACGCAGTATTTT
CDR3 protein: CASSVAEGVTDTQYF

clone size: few
D gene: NA
V gene: TRBV5-1
J gene: TRBJ1-1
CDR3 DNA: TGCGCCAGCAGCTCCACCGGTAGGGGGTCGAGCACTGAAGCTTTCTTT
CDR3 protein: CASSSTGRGSSTEAFF

clone size: NA
D gene: NA
V gene: TRBV10-3
J gene: TRBJ1-5
CDR3 DNA: TGTGCCATCAGTGAGTCTCCCAACAGGGCTAATCAGCCCCAGCATTTT
CDR3 protein: CAISESPNRANQPQHF

clone size: NA
D gene: TRBD1
V gene: TRBV4-2
J gene: TRBJ1-1
CDR3 DNA: TGTGCCAGCAGCCCGAGACAGGGGCGGGAAGCTTTCTTT
CDR3 protein: CASSPRQGREAFF

clone size: NA
D gene: NA
V gene: TRBV6-5
J gene: TRBJ2-5
CDR3 DNA: TGTTCGCGCCAGACTAGTCCACAAGAGACCCAGTACTTC
CDR3 protein: CSRQTSPQETQYF

clone size: NA
D gene: TRBD2
V gene: TRBV30
J gene: TRBJ2-5
CDR3 DNA: TGTGCCTGGAGTGTAGACACAAAACTAGCGGGTAACTTC
CDR3 protein: CAWSVDTKLAGNF

clone size: NA
D gene: NA
V gene: TRBV7-3
J gene: TRBJ2-2
CDR3 DNA: TGTGCCAGCAGCTTAGACAGGCCCCTGTCCTCGAACACCGGGGAGCTGTTTTTT
CDR3 protein: CASSLDRPLSSNTGELFF

clone size: NA
D gene: TRBD1
V gene: TRBV6-1
J gene: TRBJ2-7
CDR3 DNA: TGTGCCAGCAGTGAAGAGGCCAGGGGGCTCGTCTACGAGCAGTACTTC
CDR3 protein: CASSEEARGLVYEQYF

clone size: NA
D gene: TRBD1
V gene: TRBV19
J gene: TRBJ2-6
CDR3 DNA: TGTGCCAGTAGTGCACCCCGGGACAGGGGTGATGGGGCCAACGTCCTGACTTTC
CDR3 protein: CASSAPRDRGDGANVLTF

clone size: few
D gene: NA
V gene: TRBV4-3
J gene: TRBJ2-1
CDR3 DNA: TGCGCCAGCAGCCAAGATCGGGGTTCCTACAATGAGCAGTTCTTC
CDR3 protein: CASSQDRGSYNEQFF

clone size: few
D gene: NA
V gene: TRBV5-6
J gene: TRBJ2-2
CDR3 DNA: TGTGCCAGCAGCTTGTGGGAGTATGGGGAGCTGTTTTTT
CDR3 protein: CASSLWEYGELFF

clone size: NA
D gene: NA
V gene: TRBV6-4
J gene: TRBJ2-1
CDR3 DNA: TGTGCCAGCAGTGAGCTTATAGGGAGGTATGAGCAGTTCTTC
CDR3 protein: CASSELIGRYEQFF

clone size: NA
D gene: TRBD1
V gene: TRBV28
J gene: TRBJ2-3
CDR3 DNA: TGTGCCAGCAGTTTAGGGGACAGGGTCGGGGTTACGCAGTATTTT
CDR3 protein: CASSLGDRVGVTQYF

clone size: NA
D gene: TRBD2
V gene: TRBV4-3
J gene: TRBJ2-5
CDR3 DNA: TGCGCCAGCAGCCAAGTCCTTCCCCTCCCGGGACTAGCGGGTGGAGCCCAAGAGACCCAGTACTTC
CDR3 protein: CASSQVLPLPGLAGGAQETQYF

clone size: few
D gene: TRBD1
V gene: TRBV10-3
J gene: TRBJ2-5
CDR3 DNA: TGTGCCATCAGTGCGACAGGGGGCGAAGAGACCCAGTACTTC
CDR3 protein: CAISATGGEETQYF

clone size: many
D gene: NA
V gene: TRBV30
J gene: TRBJ2-1
CDR3 DNA: TGTGCCTGGAGCGAGAGTCTAGATGAGCAGTTCTTC
CDR3 protein: CAWSESLDEQFF